Listed below are T cell receptor beta chains from one sample, sequenced in a study of early T cells in non-severe SARS-CoV-2 infection. TCRdb independently ran MiXCR on the 5' RACE reads; one entry per CDR3 protein. The table has some 57,000 distinct CDR3 sequences, 9.3% seen once. Sequencing was performed on whole blood. All receptors derive from an adult who was a healthcare worker with PCR-confirmed SARS-CoV-2 infection or an uninfected control (not recorded which). CDR3s include the opening cysteine and the closing phenylalanine or tryptophan. D genes are given only for firm matches. Clone size is not always given. Where it is, it says once, few, many or a class for expanded clones.

v_call	d_call	j_call	clone_size	cdr3_aa	cdr3_nt
TRBV5-1	TRBD2	TRBJ2-3	many	CASSGGTSAGTDTQYF	TGCGCCAGCAGCGGCGGAACTAGCGCAGGCACAGATACGCAGTATTTT
TRBV11-2	.	TRBJ1-4	many	CASSFSEREKLFF	TGTGCCAGCAGCTTCTCGGAGCGGGAAAAACTGTTTTTT
TRBV10-3	TRBD1	TRBJ1-1	few	CAITRDRGTEAFF	TGTGCCATCACCCGGGACAGGGGAACTGAAGCTTTCTTT
TRBV19	.	TRBJ2-2	.	CASSISRSYTGELFF	TGTGCCAGTAGTATATCGAGGTCCTACACCGGGGAGCTGTTTTTT
TRBV5-4	.	TRBJ1-1	few	CASSLELGNTEAFF	TGTGCCAGCAGCTTGGAGTTGGGGAACACTGAAGCTTTCTTT
TRBV12-3/TRBV12-4	.	TRBJ1-1	few	CASRWGEGTEAFF	TGTGCCAGCAGATGGGGTGAGGGTACTGAAGCTTTCTTT
TRBV4-1	.	TRBJ2-4	.	CASSQDVGRLNIQYF	TGCGCCAGCAGCCAAGATGTTGGCAGATTAAACATTCAGTACTTC
TRBV6-1	.	TRBJ2-2	few	CASRDYPFLTAGELFF	TGTGCCAGCAGGGACTATCCGTTCCTTACGGCCGGGGAGCTGTTTTTT
TRBV6-1	TRBD1	TRBJ1-1	few	CAVRDRPYTEAFF	TGTGCCGTTCGGGACAGGCCCTACACTGAAGCTTTCTTT
TRBV10-3	TRBD1	TRBJ1-4	many	CAIGQGPNEKLFF	TGTGCCATCGGACAGGGGCCTAATGAAAAACTGTTTTTT
TRBV2	.	TRBJ1-2	few	CASSERQDYGYTF	TGTGCCAGCAGTGAACGACAGGACTATGGCTACACCTTC
TRBV20-1	.	TRBJ2-1	.	CSATAGPHNEQFF	TGCAGTGCTACGGCGGGTCCTCACAATGAGCAGTTCTTC
TRBV5-1	TRBD1	TRBJ2-3	.	CASSRTGGATDTQYF	TGCGCCAGCAGCAGGACAGGGGGCGCGACAGATACGCAGTATTTT
TRBV20-1	.	TRBJ2-7	.	CSAPSDKSYEQYF	TGCAGTGCCCCTTCTGACAAATCCTACGAGCAGTACTTC
TRBV9	.	TRBJ1-5	many	CASSVDGQGGRPQHF	TGTGCCAGCAGCGTAGACGGCCAGGGCGGACGGCCCCAGCATTTT
TRBV2	.	TRBJ1-1	.	CASSGMANTEAFF	TGTGCCAGCAGTGGAATGGCGAACACTGAAGCTTTCTTT
TRBV7-2	.	TRBJ1-4	many	CASSLSGANEKLFF	TGTGCCAGCAGCTTATCGGGGGCTAATGAAAAACTGTTTTTT
TRBV7-9	.	TRBJ2-2	many	CASSSTSGPPEELFF	TGTGCCAGCAGCTCGACCTCCGGGCCCCCTGAGGAGCTGTTTTTT
TRBV20-1	.	TRBJ2-5	many	CSARDRLARFQETQYF	TGCAGTGCTAGAGATCGGCTAGCGCGATTCCAAGAGACCCAGTACTTC
TRBV6-2/TRBV6-3	.	TRBJ1-4	.	CASSYRTDGNEKLFF	TGTGCCAGCAGTTACCGTACCGACGGAAATGAAAAACTGTTTTTT